This TCR beta chain was retrieved from a study of regulatory T cells in long-lasting Graves disease. This clonotype was detected many times. The time point denotes: persistent/refractory GD, antithyroid drugs over 5 years with positive TRAb. Following extraction of RNA from PBMCs, that RNA was used to make the TCR library. The authors built TCR beta libraries using iRepertoire HTBI primers and Arm-PCR of CDR3 regions. MiXCR, run by TCRdb on the multiplex PCR reads, gives a single entry per CDR3 protein. The sample contains 430,000 or so distinct CDR3 sequences, 21% of which appear only once. The receptor comes from a female donor with Graves disease. The sequencing used peripheral blood mononuclear cells (PBMCs), collected when the disease was refractory, from a patient treated with antithyroid drugs.

This chain's CDR3 is CASSDRDRDEQYF. The CDR3 bases are TGTGCCAGCAGTGACCGGGACAGGGACGAGCAGTACTTC. This chain joins TRBV2 and TRBJ2-7; 9 nucleotides align to TRBD1. V lost 3 bases and J lost 5; bases outside the gene matches: 2. CDR1 and CDR2 from the germline V gene are SNHLY and FYNNEI. The CDR3 has 13 residues.